Listed below are T cell receptor beta chains from one sample, sequenced in a study of identical twins. TCRdb redid the calling of the 5' RACE reads with MiXCR, one entry per CDR3 protein. The table lists fewer than 900,000 distinct CDR3 sequences, 21% of them singletons, with 4% to 5.5% in the top ten. The same sample was also studied in work on T cells expressing NK-cell markers.

What was sequenced was PBMCs. These receptors all come from a woman between 18 and 29 years old in good health. CDR3s include the opening cysteine and the closing phenylalanine or tryptophan. Fields, in order: clone size, V gene, D gene, J gene, CDR3 protein, CDR3 DNA. D genes are given only for firm matches. Size values are once, few and many counts, or a class for expanded clones, and some rows have none.

>many|TRBV20-1|NA|TRBJ1-1
CSAQRSRGTEAFF
TGCAGTGCCCAGCGCAGCCGCGGCACTGAAGCTTTCTTT
>many|TRBV18|NA|TRBJ2-3
CASSPPTGGTDTQYF
TGTGCCAGCTCACCACCGACGGGGGGCACAGATACGCAGTATTTT
>few|TRBV7-6|TRBD2|TRBJ2-1
CASSLRASGDHNEQFF
TGTGCCAGCAGCTTAAGGGCTAGCGGGGATCACAATGAGCAGTTCTTC
>few|TRBV20-1|TRBD1|TRBJ1-2
CSARGTVAYGYTF
TGCAGTGCTCGGGGGACAGTAGCCTATGGCTACACCTTC
>many|TRBV3-1|NA|TRBJ2-3
CASSQRGNYRTDTQYF
TGTGCCAGCAGCCAAAGGGGGAACTACCGCACAGATACGCAGTATTTT
>many|TRBV6-5|NA|TRBJ2-7
CASSYGSGEQYF
TGTGCCAGCAGTTACGGGAGCGGGGAGCAGTACTTC
>many|TRBV5-1|NA|TRBJ1-1
CASSDRNTEAFF
TGCGCCAGCAGCGACAGGAACACTGAAGCTTTCTTT
>many|TRBV20-1|NA|TRBJ2-3
CSARRQDRPDPRDTQYF
TGCAGTGCTCGCAGACAGGACAGACCGGACCCTAGGGATACGCAGTATTTT
>few|TRBV4-3|NA|TRBJ2-7
CASSQDLGDYEQYF
TGCGCCAGCAGCCAAGATTTAGGGGACTACGAGCAGTACTTC
>NA|TRBV6-1|TRBD1|TRBJ2-7
CAGGGDRVRNEQYF
TGTGCCGGGGGAGGGGACAGGGTGCGCAACGAGCAGTACTTC
>few|TRBV12-5|TRBD2|TRBJ2-1
CASASGVTSAGRGYNEQFF
TGTGCTAGTGCCTCCGGGGTCACCTCAGCGGGAAGGGGATACAATGAGCAGTTCTTC
>NA|TRBV9|NA|TRBJ1-2
CASSPDHNRAYHYGYTF
TGTGCCAGCAGCCCGGACCACAACAGGGCGTATCACTATGGCTACACCTTC
>NA|TRBV29-1|NA|TRBJ1-3
CSVVGRTGNTIYF
TGCAGCGTTGTGGGGCGAACCGGAAACACCATATATTTT
>NA|TRBV3-1|NA|TRBJ2-7
CASSLRGHSYEQYF
TGTGCCAGCAGCCTCCGGGGACACTCTTACGAGCAGTACTTC
>few|TRBV5-1|TRBD2|TRBJ2-1
CASSQGLADLGYEQFF
TGCGCCAGCAGTCAGGGACTAGCGGACCTGGGGTATGAGCAGTTCTTC
>NA|TRBV4-3|TRBD1|TRBJ2-7
CASSQEGTGTYEQYF
TGCGCCAGCAGCCAAGAGGGGACAGGGACGTACGAGCAGTACTTC
>many|TRBV27|NA|TRBJ2-1
CASSLVGEFGYEQFF
TGTGCCAGCAGTTTAGTAGGGGAATTCGGATATGAGCAGTTCTTC
>few|TRBV12-3/TRBV12-4|NA|TRBJ2-3
CASTGEGARTDTQYF
TGTGCCAGCACCGGGGAGGGGGCGCGCACAGATACGCAGTATTTT
>NA|TRBV7-8|NA|TRBJ2-1
CASSTRQDNEQFF
TGTGCCAGCAGCACACGACAGGACAATGAGCAGTTCTTC
>NA|TRBV5-1|NA|TRBJ2-3
CASSQPTLSPDTQYF
TGCGCCAGCAGCCAACCCACACTCTCCCCCGATACGCAGTATTTT
>NA|TRBV20-1|NA|TRBJ2-1
CSAPDPYYNEQFF
TGCAGTGCTCCGGACCCGTACTACAATGAGCAGTTCTTC
>few|TRBV20-1|NA|TRBJ2-7
CTVRGSSYEQYF
TGCACTGTGAGGGGGAGCTCCTACGAGCAGTACTTC
>few|TRBV12-3/TRBV12-4|TRBD1|TRBJ1-3
CASSLAPTGGGNTIYF
TGTGCCAGCAGTTTAGCTCCGACAGGGGGTGGAAACACCATATATTTT
>few|TRBV7-8|NA|TRBJ2-7
CASSTPLATVYEQYF
TGTGCCAGCAGCACACCGCTAGCGACCGTTTACGAGCAGTACTTC
>many|TRBV7-2|TRBD1|TRBJ1-1
CASSFNGDRAEAFF
TGTGCCAGCAGCTTCAATGGGGACAGGGCTGAAGCTTTCTTT
>NA|TRBV11-2|NA|TRBJ2-1
CASSPFWTSYNEQFF
TGTGCCAGCAGCCCGTTTTGGACAAGCTACAATGAGCAGTTCTTC
>few|TRBV5-1|TRBD1|TRBJ2-1
CASQTGGAGNEQFF
TGCGCCAGTCAGACAGGGGGCGCAGGGAATGAGCAGTTCTTC
>NA|TRBV20-1|TRBD2|TRBJ2-5
CSALPVAGGRETQYF
TGCAGTGCCCTTCCAGTAGCGGGGGGGCGGGAGACCCAGTACTTC
>NA|TRBV29-1|TRBD1|TRBJ1-2
CSADRGDGYTF
TGCAGCGCGGACAGGGGCGATGGCTACACCTTC
>few|TRBV20-1|NA|TRBJ2-5
CSARGGTGETQYF
TGCAGTGCTAGGGGTGGGACTGGAGAGACCCAGTACTTC
>few|TRBV6-2/TRBV6-3|NA|TRBJ2-1
CASCDYSSYNEQFF
TGTGCCAGCTGCGACTATAGCTCCTACAATGAGCAGTTCTTC
>many|TRBV6-2/TRBV6-3|TRBD1|TRBJ2-1
CASSFSGQVGNEQFF
TGTGCCAGCAGTTTCTCGGGACAGGTGGGCAATGAGCAGTTCTTC
>once|TRBV20-1|TRBD2|TRBJ2-5
CSAREGTSRRGETQYF
TGCAGTGCTAGAGAGGGGACTAGTAGGAGGGGAGAGACCCAGTACTTC
>many|TRBV5-1|NA|TRBJ2-1
CASSPIGGGDEQFF
TGCGCCAGCAGCCCCATTGGGGGCGGCGATGAGCAGTTCTTC
>NA|TRBV12-3/TRBV12-4|NA|TRBJ2-3
CASSFQVDTQYF
TGTGCCAGCAGTTTTCAAGTAGATACGCAGTATTTT
>few|TRBV5-6|TRBD2|TRBJ2-2
CASSWGLLAGGTGELFF
TGTGCCAGCAGCTGGGGTCTACTAGCGGGAGGCACCGGGGAGCTGTTTTTT
>many|TRBV7-2|TRBD1|TRBJ2-7
CASSTGAYEQYF
TGTGCCAGCAGCACAGGGGCCTACGAGCAGTACTTC
>NA|TRBV20-1|TRBD1|TRBJ1-4
CSAKRWDRGSFGNEKLFF
TGCAGTGCAAAGAGATGGGACAGGGGATCTTTTGGTAATGAAAAACTGTTTTTT
>NA|TRBV6-5|TRBD1|TRBJ1-3
CASSWDRSSGNTIYF
TGTGCCAGCAGTTGGGACAGGAGCTCTGGAAACACCATATATTTT
>NA|TRBV27|NA|TRBJ2-5
CASSSHLKETQYF
TGTGCCAGCAGTTCTCACCTTAAAGAGACCCAGTACTTC
>few|TRBV5-4|NA|TRBJ2-3
CASSLFWGATDTQYF
TGTGCCAGCAGCTTATTCTGGGGCGCCACAGATACGCAGTATTTT
>NA|TRBV5-1|NA|TRBJ2-2
CASSLLWRSTGELFF
TGCGCCAGCAGCTTGTTATGGCGATCTACCGGGGAGCTGTTTTTT
>NA|TRBV10-3|NA|TRBJ1-1
CAITTQQDTEAFF
TGTGCCATCACAACCCAGCAGGACACTGAAGCTTTCTTT
>NA|TRBV6-5|TRBD2|TRBJ2-5
CASSYYGLAGIETQYF
TGTGCCAGCAGTTACTACGGACTAGCGGGAATAGAGACCCAGTACTTC
>NA|TRBV10-3|TRBD2|TRBJ2-5
CAILAGVGETQYF
TGTGCCATCCTAGCGGGAGTCGGAGAGACCCAGTACTTC
>many|TRBV12-3/TRBV12-4|NA|TRBJ1-6
CASSPWSYNSPLHF
TGTGCCAGCAGTCCCTGGTCCTATAATTCACCCCTCCACTTT
>few|TRBV12-3/TRBV12-4|NA|TRBJ1-2
CASSLRFGGYTF
TGTGCCAGCAGTTTAAGGTTTGGCGGCTACACCTTC
>many|TRBV7-8|NA|TRBJ2-5
CASSFGPAGSQETQYF
TGTGCCAGCAGCTTCGGCCCAGCTGGGTCCCAAGAGACCCAGTACTTC
>few|TRBV7-9|TRBD1|TRBJ1-1
CASSAQGAAEAFF
TGTGCCAGCAGCGCTCAGGGGGCGGCTGAAGCTTTCTTT
>few|TRBV29-1|NA|TRBJ2-7
CSVSDRRSYEQYF
TGCAGCGTTTCGGACAGACGCTCCTACGAGCAGTACTTC
>few|TRBV20-1|TRBD2|TRBJ2-7
CSASGTSISGGIEQYF
TGCAGTGCTAGCGGGACTAGCATTTCTGGCGGGATCGAGCAGTACTTC
>few|TRBV3-1|NA|TRBJ1-2
CASSRRGDYGYTF
TGTGCCAGCAGCCGGAGGGGTGACTATGGCTACACCTTC
>few|TRBV11-2|NA|TRBJ1-6
CASSQGAGVSPLHF
TGTGCCAGCAGCCAAGGGGCAGGGGTTTCCCCCCTCCACTTT
>few|TRBV7-2|NA|TRBJ2-1
CASSLTRDSYNEQFF
TGTGCCAGCAGCTTAACCCGGGATTCCTACAATGAGCAGTTCTTC
>few|TRBV29-1|NA|TRBJ1-1
CSVTGPESEAFF
TGCAGCGTCACAGGGCCTGAGTCTGAAGCTTTCTTT